Listed below are T cell receptor beta chains from one sample, sequenced in a study of CD8+ T cells in alopecia areata. Sequencing used immunoSEQ multiplex PCR; TCRdb keeps in-frame clones, though not all of them. This table has approximately 210,000 clones, just under 65% appearing once. Here the sequenced sample was CD4+ T cells sorted from blood, taken at week 49, from a patient treated with tofacitinib. All receptors derive from a human donor with alopecia areata. Each CDR3 is given with its conserved first and last residue. A D gene is named only where the DNA matches it firmly. Only part of the rows carry a size: once, few, many, or a class if the clone is expanded.

J gene: TRBJ2-2
V gene: TRBV30
clone size: -
D gene: TRBD1
CDR3 protein: CAWSLNDRVTGELFF
CDR3 DNA: TGTGCCTGGAGTCTAAACGACAGGGTCACCGGGGAGCTGTTTTTT

J gene: TRBJ1-2
V gene: TRBV9
clone size: -
D gene: TRBD1
CDR3 protein: CASSATGDYGYTF
CDR3 DNA: TGTGCCAGCAGCGCGACAGGGGACTATGGCTACACCTTC

J gene: TRBJ2-7
V gene: TRBV28
clone size: -
D gene: -
CDR3 protein: CASSSLSGSLTEQYF
CDR3 DNA: TGTGCCAGCAGTTCCCTCTCGGGGAGCTTAACCGAGCAGTACTTC

J gene: TRBJ1-6
V gene: TRBV30
clone size: -
D gene: TRBD1
CDR3 protein: CAWSGVGQGIYNSPLHF
CDR3 DNA: TGTGCCTGGAGTGGGGTCGGACAGGGGATCTATAATTCACCCCTCCACTTT

J gene: TRBJ1-1
V gene: TRBV29-1
clone size: few
D gene: -
CDR3 protein: CSVERNTEAFF
CDR3 DNA: TGCAGCGTTGAAAGGAACACTGAAGCTTTCTTT

J gene: TRBJ2-5
V gene: TRBV30
clone size: -
D gene: -
CDR3 protein: CARSALGETQYF
CDR3 DNA: TGTGCCCGGAGTGCCCTAGGAGAGACCCAGTACTTC

J gene: TRBJ2-3
V gene: TRBV10-3
clone size: few
D gene: TRBD2
CDR3 protein: CAISDSGTSGAAGSTDTQYF
CDR3 DNA: TGTGCCATCAGTGATTCCGGGACTAGCGGGGCCGCCGGTAGCACAGATACGCAGTATTTT

J gene: TRBJ2-2
V gene: TRBV7-2
clone size: once
D gene: -
CDR3 protein: CASSRAGMGTGELFF
CDR3 DNA: TGTGCCAGCAGCCGGGCAGGGATGGGCACCGGGGAGCTGTTTTTT

J gene: TRBJ1-1
V gene: TRBV29-1
clone size: few
D gene: -
CDR3 protein: CSVGRAAAEAFF
CDR3 DNA: TGCAGCGTTGGCAGGGCGGCCGCTGAAGCTTTCTTT

J gene: TRBJ2-7
V gene: TRBV30
clone size: -
D gene: -
CDR3 protein: CACNRDSSYEQYF
CDR3 DNA: TGTGCCTGCAACCGGGACTCTTCCTACGAGCAGTACTTC

J gene: TRBJ2-3
V gene: TRBV30
clone size: -
D gene: -
CDR3 protein: CAWSLTQLDTQYF
CDR3 DNA: TGTGCCTGGAGTCTTACCCAATTGGATACGCAGTATTTT

J gene: TRBJ2-7
V gene: TRBV5-1
clone size: -
D gene: TRBD1
CDR3 protein: CASSWSGGSYEQYF
CDR3 DNA: TGCGCCAGCAGCTGGTCAGGGGGCTCCTACGAGCAGTACTTC

J gene: TRBJ2-7
V gene: TRBV2
clone size: -
D gene: -
CDR3 protein: CASIGHPTGEQYF
CDR3 DNA: TGTGCCAGCATAGGTCATCCGACGGGGGAGCAGTACTTC

J gene: TRBJ1-1
V gene: TRBV30
clone size: -
D gene: TRBD1
CDR3 protein: CAWNPIDRDHTEAFF
CDR3 DNA: TGTGCCTGGAACCCTATCGACAGGGACCACACTGAAGCTTTCTTT

J gene: TRBJ2-1
V gene: TRBV29-1
clone size: -
D gene: -
CDR3 protein: CSVGPPHDNEQFF
CDR3 DNA: TGCAGCGTTGGGCCGCCTCACGACAATGAGCAGTTCTTC

J gene: TRBJ1-1
V gene: TRBV29-1
clone size: -
D gene: TRBD1
CDR3 protein: CSAAGTGGTEAFF
CDR3 DNA: TGCAGCGCCGCCGGGACAGGGGGGACTGAAGCTTTCTTT

J gene: TRBJ1-4
V gene: TRBV10-3
clone size: -
D gene: TRBD1
CDR3 protein: CAISGHRGSSEKLFF
CDR3 DNA: TGTGCCATCAGTGGCCACAGGGGGTCTAGTGAAAAACTGTTTTTT

J gene: TRBJ2-3
V gene: TRBV30
clone size: -
D gene: TRBD2
CDR3 protein: CAWSGSGGGRDTQYF
CDR3 DNA: TGTGCCTGGAGTGGTAGCGGGGGGGGTAGAGATACGCAGTATTTT

J gene: TRBJ2-2
V gene: TRBV29-1
clone size: -
D gene: -
CDR3 protein: CSAEGSGELFF
CDR3 DNA: TGCAGCGCGGAGGGATCCGGGGAGCTGTTTTTT

J gene: TRBJ1-2
V gene: TRBV6-1
clone size: -
D gene: -
CDR3 protein: CASSWSEGEGYTF
CDR3 DNA: TGTGCCAGCAGTTGGAGCGAAGGGGAAGGCTACACCTTC

J gene: TRBJ2-3
V gene: TRBV9
clone size: few
D gene: TRBD2
CDR3 protein: CASSAQLAGVSTDTQYF
CDR3 DNA: TGTGCCAGCAGCGCACAACTAGCGGGGGTTAGCACAGATACGCAGTATTTT

J gene: TRBJ1-1
V gene: TRBV6-5
clone size: -
D gene: -
CDR3 protein: CASSSLGSTEAFF
CDR3 DNA: TGTGCCAGCAGTTCCTTGGGAAGCACTGAAGCTTTCTTT

J gene: TRBJ1-1
V gene: TRBV4-3
clone size: -
D gene: TRBD1
CDR3 protein: CASSLVGGEGEAFF
CDR3 DNA: TGCGCCAGCAGCCTCGTAGGGGGCGAGGGTGAAGCTTTCTTT

J gene: TRBJ1-6
V gene: TRBV2
clone size: -
D gene: TRBD1
CDR3 protein: CASSEMGQGRSPLHF
CDR3 DNA: TGTGCCAGCAGTGAAATGGGACAGGGGCGTTCACCCCTCCACTTT

J gene: TRBJ1-2
V gene: TRBV5-1
clone size: few
D gene: TRBD1
CDR3 protein: CASSLAGTGYYGYTF
CDR3 DNA: TGCGCCAGCAGCTTGGCAGGGACAGGGTACTATGGCTACACCTTC

J gene: TRBJ1-1
V gene: TRBV5-1
clone size: -
D gene: -
CDR3 protein: CASSLDWNTEAFF
CDR3 DNA: TGCGCCAGCAGCTTGGATTGGAACACTGAAGCTTTCTTT

J gene: TRBJ2-1
V gene: TRBV29-1
clone size: -
D gene: -
CDR3 protein: CSAAPGGPSTFSYNEQFF
CDR3 DNA: TGCAGCGCCGCCCCAGGGGGGCCCTCAACCTTCTCCTACAATGAGCAGTTCTTC

J gene: TRBJ2-1
V gene: TRBV6-1
clone size: few
D gene: -
CDR3 protein: CAATGDHNEQFF
CDR3 DNA: TGTGCCGCGACCGGGGACCACAATGAGCAGTTCTTC

J gene: TRBJ2-3
V gene: TRBV4-3
clone size: -
D gene: -
CDR3 protein: CASSQDFNGRMQYF
CDR3 DNA: TGCGCCAGCAGCCAAGATTTTAACGGACGGATGCAGTATTTT

J gene: TRBJ1-1
V gene: TRBV7-9
clone size: -
D gene: TRBD1
CDR3 protein: CASSQRQGPYEAFF
CDR3 DNA: TGTGCCAGCAGCCAACGACAGGGGCCTTATGAAGCTTTCTTT

J gene: TRBJ1-2
V gene: TRBV5-1
clone size: many
D gene: -
CDR3 protein: CASRKGQETANYGYTF
CDR3 DNA: TGCGCCAGCAGGAAGGGGCAAGAGACCGCTAACTATGGCTACACCTTC

J gene: TRBJ2-3
V gene: TRBV2
clone size: -
D gene: -
CDR3 protein: CASSSEGLVTDTQYF
CDR3 DNA: TGTGCCAGCAGCTCCGAGGGACTCGTCACAGATACGCAGTATTTT

J gene: TRBJ2-2
V gene: TRBV7-2
clone size: -
D gene: -
CDR3 protein: CASSVRPGELFF
CDR3 DNA: TGTGCCAGCAGCGTGCGTCCCGGGGAGCTGTTTTTT

J gene: TRBJ2-1
V gene: TRBV5-1
clone size: -
D gene: -
CDR3 protein: CASSLEEGRQFF
CDR3 DNA: TGCGCCAGCAGCTTGGAAGAGGGTAGGCAGTTCTTC

J gene: TRBJ2-7
V gene: TRBV6-6
clone size: few
D gene: TRBD1
CDR3 protein: CASILRQGPYEQYF
CDR3 DNA: TGTGCCAGCATCCTACGACAGGGTCCCTACGAGCAGTACTTC

J gene: TRBJ1-1
V gene: TRBV4-3
clone size: -
D gene: TRBD1
CDR3 protein: CASSQDRLTEAFF
CDR3 DNA: TGCGCCAGCAGCCAGGACAGGCTCACTGAAGCTTTCTTT

J gene: TRBJ2-3
V gene: TRBV11-3
clone size: once
D gene: TRBD1
CDR3 protein: CASSFGQGGTDTQYF
CDR3 DNA: TGTGCCAGCAGCTTCGGACAGGGAGGCACAGATACGCAGTATTTT

J gene: TRBJ1-1
V gene: TRBV29-1
clone size: -
D gene: -
CDR3 protein: CSVARDIETRRSF
CDR3 DNA: TGCAGCGTGGCTCGGGACATAGAAACACGCCGGTCCTTT

J gene: TRBJ2-7
V gene: TRBV10-3
clone size: once
D gene: -
CDR3 protein: CAISVSPPSSYEQYF
CDR3 DNA: TGTGCCATCAGTGTTTCTCCCCCCAGCTCCTACGAGCAGTACTTC

J gene: TRBJ1-1
V gene: TRBV2
clone size: -
D gene: -
CDR3 protein: CASSAPMNTEAFF
CDR3 DNA: TGTGCCAGCAGTGCACCGATGAACACTGAAGCTTTCTTT

J gene: TRBJ1-2
V gene: TRBV2
clone size: -
D gene: -
CDR3 protein: CASTQNYGYTF
CDR3 DNA: TGTGCCAGCACGCAGAACTATGGCTACACCTTC

J gene: TRBJ1-2
V gene: TRBV30
clone size: -
D gene: -
CDR3 protein: CAWDTSNYGYTF
CDR3 DNA: TGTGCCTGGGACACATCGAACTATGGCTACACCTTC

J gene: TRBJ2-3
V gene: TRBV4-3
clone size: -
D gene: -
CDR3 protein: CASSQDRTDTQYF
CDR3 DNA: TGCGCCAGCAGCCAGGACCGTACAGATACGCAGTATTTT

J gene: TRBJ1-2
V gene: TRBV18
clone size: few
D gene: TRBD1
CDR3 protein: CASSSEQGALNYGYTF
CDR3 DNA: TGTGCCAGCTCATCAGAACAGGGGGCCCTCAACTATGGCTACACCTTC

J gene: TRBJ2-7
V gene: TRBV19
clone size: -
D gene: -
CDR3 protein: CASSSETAYEQYF
CDR3 DNA: TGTGCCAGTAGTAGCGAGACAGCCTACGAGCAGTACTTC

J gene: TRBJ2-3
V gene: TRBV9
clone size: -
D gene: TRBD1
CDR3 protein: CASSALDRGEDTQYF
CDR3 DNA: TGTGCCAGCAGCGCTTTGGACAGGGGGGAAGATACGCAGTATTTT

J gene: TRBJ1-2
V gene: TRBV29-1
clone size: -
D gene: TRBD1
CDR3 protein: CSVDRGQGNYGYTF
CDR3 DNA: TGCAGCGTTGATAGGGGACAGGGAAACTATGGCTACACCTTC

J gene: TRBJ1-1
V gene: TRBV4-3
clone size: few
D gene: -
CDR3 protein: CASSQDELREVGLTEAFF
CDR3 DNA: TGCGCCAGCAGCCAAGATGAGTTACGGGAGGTAGGATTGACTGAAGCTTTCTTT

J gene: TRBJ2-7
V gene: TRBV29-1
clone size: -
D gene: TRBD1
CDR3 protein: CSVGGTGLIEQYF
CDR3 DNA: TGCAGCGTTGGCGGGACAGGGTTGATCGAGCAGTACTTC

J gene: TRBJ1-2
V gene: TRBV29-1
clone size: -
D gene: TRBD1
CDR3 protein: CSLGDRDYGYTF
CDR3 DNA: TGCAGCTTGGGGGACAGAGACTATGGCTACACCTTC

J gene: TRBJ2-4
V gene: TRBV6-1
clone size: -
D gene: -
CDR3 protein: CASSSGTGGNIQYF
CDR3 DNA: TGTGCCAGCAGCAGCGGGACAGGAGGGAACATTCAGTACTTC

J gene: TRBJ1-5
V gene: TRBV2
clone size: -
D gene: -
CDR3 protein: CASSDRIGNQPQHF
CDR3 DNA: TGTGCCAGCAGTGACAGAATTGGCAATCAGCCCCAGCATTTT